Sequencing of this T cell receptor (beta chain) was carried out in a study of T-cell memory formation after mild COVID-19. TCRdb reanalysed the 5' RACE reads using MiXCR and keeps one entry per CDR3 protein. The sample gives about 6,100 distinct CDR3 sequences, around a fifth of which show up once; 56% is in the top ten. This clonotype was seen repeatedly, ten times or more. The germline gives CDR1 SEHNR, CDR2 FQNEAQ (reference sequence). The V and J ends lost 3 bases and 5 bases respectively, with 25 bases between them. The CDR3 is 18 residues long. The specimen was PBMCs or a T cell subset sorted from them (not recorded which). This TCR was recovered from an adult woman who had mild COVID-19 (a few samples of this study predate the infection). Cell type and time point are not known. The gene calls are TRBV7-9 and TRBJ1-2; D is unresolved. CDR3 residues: CASSFGNNRPKGTYGYTF. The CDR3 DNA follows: TGTGCCAGCAGCTTTGGTAACAACCGGCCGAAGGGTACTTATGGCTACACCTTC.